Below are 28 T cell receptor beta chains sequenced from a single sample in a study of sequential checkpoint blockade in melanoma. Treatment of the sample: randomized to nivolumab then ipilimumab (arm A) or the reverse (arm B). Using immunoSEQ multiplex PCR, the repertoire was profiled, and TCRdb retains in-frame clones only, with some absent. This sample has approximately 12,000 clones, with under 80% found just once. Sequences were derived from CD8+ T cells sorted from blood (inferred from file names), sampled from a patient given nivolumab and ipilimumab in sequence. The receptors shown here come from a human donor with melanoma.

The chain links TRBV7-9 to TRBJ2-2; possibly TRBD1 for D (6 bases). Trimming stripped 6 bases from V and 0 bases from J, with 11 bases between. CDR3 length: 15 residues. The germline CDR1 and CDR2 sequences are SEHNR and FQNEAQ (reference sequence). The CDR3 bases are TGTGCCAGCAGTCACGACAGGTCGAACACCGGGGAGCTGTTTTTT. Its protein product is CASSHDRSNTGELFF.

The table lists this clone with a few counts. In DNA, the CDR3 is TGTGCCAGCAGCTTAATTCCAGTATCAGGGACAGGGGCCATGGAGGGGCCCCTCCACTTT. As protein: CASSLIPVSGTGAMEGPLHF. The chain joins TRBV7-3 to TRBJ1-6; 10 nucleotides align to TRBD1. Germline trimming cut 1 base from V and 13 bases from J; bases unmatched to any gene: 22. The CDR3 is 20 residues long. CDR1 and CDR2 (germline): SGHTA, FQGTGA.

This clone has more than one count but fewer than ten. The rearrangement joins TRBV19 to TRBJ1-5, with D unresolved. The V gene's germline CDR1 is LNHDA and CDR2 SQIVND (reference sequence). With 3 bases removed from V and 4 bases from J, the gap between germline ends came to 7 bases. This CDR3 has 13 residues. CDR3 coding DNA: TGTGCCAGTAGTATGGGAGTGAATCAGCCCCAGCATTTT. This codes for CASSMGVNQPQHF.

This clone was seen once. The chain links TRBV13 to TRBJ2-7; 9 nucleotides match TRBD2. Germline V gene data show CDR1 as PRHDT and CDR2 as FYEKMQ (reference sequence). CDR3 size: 17 residues. V was pared by 5 bases and J by 7 bases, with 18 bases of the junction left unmatched. DNA for the CDR3: TGTGCCAGCAGCCCCTTAGGGCTAGCGGGACCCTCTTATGAGCAGTACTTC. It codes for CASSPLGLAGPSYEQYF. Full variable domain (rest looked up from reference TRBV13 and TRBJ2-7): AAGVIQSPRHLIKEKRETATLKCYPIPRHDTVYWYQQGPGQDPQFLISFYEKMQSDKGSIPDRFSAQQFSDYHSELNMSSLELGDSALYFCASSPLGLAGPSYEQYFGPGTRLTVT.

The chain links TRBV29-1 to TRBJ2-5; D ambiguous. Trimming left V 1 base short and J 7 bases short, with 10 bases between. This CDR3 contains 12 residues. The germline V gene has CDR1 SQVTM and CDR2 ANQGSEA. CDR3 nucleotides: TGCAGCGTTGAAGTTGAAGCCTGGACCCAGTACTTC. Amino acid sequence: CSVEVEAWTQYF.

The V call is TRBV9, the J call TRBJ2-1; 9 nucleotides align to TRBD1. CDR3 size: 17 residues. Germline loops: CDR1 SGDLS, CDR2 YYNGEE. After removal of 0 bases from V and 2 bases from J, the junction contained 6 bases not matched to a gene. The CDR3 nucleotides are TGTGCCAGCAGCGTAGTCCCCGGACAGGGGCCCTACAATGAGCAGTTCTTC. Protein: CASSVVPGQGPYNEQFF.

V is TRBV4-1 and J is TRBJ2-5; possibly TRBD1 for D (6 bases). The J call is doubtful: the DNA matches TRBJ2-7 better. The CDR3 loop spans 15 amino acids. Germline loops: CDR1 MGHRA, CDR2 YSYEKL. The CDR3 sequence is CASSQVVGAAYEQYF. The CDR3 bases are TGCGCCAGCAGCCAAGTGGTGGGGGCGGCCTACGAGCAGTACTTC.

This chain connects TRBV9 to TRBJ2-3; 9 bases fit TRBD2. The junction had 11 bases not matched to a gene; V was cut back by 3 bases and J by 3 bases. Germline assignment: CDR1 SGDLS and CDR2 YYNGEE. This CDR3 has 17 residues. The chain's CDR3 is CASSDKRPSGETDTQYF. In DNA form, the CDR3 reads TGTGCCAGCAGCGACAAGAGGCCTAGCGGGGAGACAGATACGCAGTATTTT.

This chain joins TRBV6-6 and TRBJ1-1; weak D call: TRBD1 (5 bases). CDR3 length: 12 amino acids. Germline-derived CDR1 and CDR2 are MNHNY and SVGAGI (reference sequence). Trimming stripped 10 bases from V and 3 bases from J, with 12 bases between. CDR3 region: CATSWGDTEAFF. CDR3 DNA: TGTGCCACCTCTTGGGGGGACACTGAAGCTTTCTTT.

This clone was seen only once. The chain has TRBV7-6 and TRBJ2-1; 12 bases match TRBD2. Germline V gene data show CDR1 as SGHVS and CDR2 as FNYEAQ. V lost 4 bases and J lost 8; bases outside the gene matches: 6. The CDR3 extends over 15 amino acids. CDR3 DNA sequence: TGTGCCAGCAGCTCCCGACTAGCGGGAGTAGATGAGCAGTTCTTC. It is translated as CASSSRLAGVDEQFF.

In this sample, this clone turned up a few times. This rearrangement joins TRBV9 to TRBJ2-7; 9 bases are shared with TRBD1. The V gene's germline CDR1 is SGDLS and CDR2 YYNGEE. The CDR3 sequence is 14 residues long. V lost 4 bases, J lost 3 bases, and 5 bases stayed unmatched. The CDR3 is CASSPGTGNYEQYF. Written as DNA, the CDR3 is TGTGCCAGCAGCCCCGGGACAGGGAACTACGAGCAGTACTTC.

In nucleotides, the CDR3 is TGTGCCACCAGCAGAGATAGGGGACAGGGCGGCACTGAAGCTTTCTTT. It translates to CATSRDRGQGGTEAFF. The chain couples TRBV15 to TRBJ1-1; 9 bases agree with TRBD1. CDR3 size: 16 residues. The V gene's germline CDR1 is LNHNV and CDR2 YYDKDF (reference sequence). V shed 0 bases, J shed 4 bases, and the junction held 6 bases outside the gene matches. Filled out from reference TRBV15 and TRBJ1-1, the complete variable domain reads DAMVIQNPRYQVTQFGKPVTLSCSQTLNHNVMYWYQQKSSQAPKLLFHYYDKDFNNEADTPDNFQSRRPNTSFCFLDIRSPGLGDTAMYLCATSRDRGQGGTEAFFGQGTRLTVV.

The sample holds a few counts of this clone. The J gene is TRBJ2-7, the V gene TRBV7-2; 12 nucleotides agree with TRBD2. Trimming took 4 bases from V and 7 from J; bases not matched to a gene: 5. This CDR3 contains 14 residues. Germline CDR1 reads SGHTA; CDR2 reads FQGNSA. In DNA, the CDR3 is TGTGCCAGCAGCTCTAGCGGGGGGGCTGGTGAGCAGTACTTC. Translating it yields CASSSSGGAGEQYF.

The V gene is TRBV9, the J gene TRBJ1-2; D remains ambiguous. In germline, CDR1 is SGDLS, CDR2 YYNGEE. The CDR3 extends over 15 amino acids. Trimming left V 4 bases short and J 1 base short, with 14 bases between. CDR3 amino acids: CASSSSPRVNYGYTF. In DNA, the CDR3 is TGTGCCAGCAGCTCATCCCCTCGGGTTAACTATGGCTACACCTTC.

This clone showed up just once. This sequence joins TRBV30 and TRBJ2-5; 7 bases fit TRBD1. Germline CDR1 is GTSNPN and CDR2 is SVGIG (reference sequence). The V gene end was trimmed by 3 bases and the J gene end by 1 base; junction bases not matched to a gene: 8. This CDR3 comprises 15 residues. The CDR3 region is CAWSLLGTAQETQYF. The CDR3 DNA is TGTGCCTGGAGCCTTTTGGGGACAGCCCAAGAGACCCAGTACTTC.

This chain connects TRBV5-6 to TRBJ2-7; D gene ambiguous. Per the germline V gene, CDR1 is SGHDT and CDR2 is YYEEEE. V lost 0 bases and J 9 bases, leaving 10 bases between the germline ends. This CDR3 contains 12 residues. CDR3 residues: CASSLGSGRQYF. CDR3 nucleotides: TGTGCCAGCAGCTTGGGTTCTGGCAGGCAGTACTTC. The complete variable domain, with remaining parts taken from reference TRBV5-6 and TRBJ2-7, reads DAGVTQSPTHLIKTRGQQVTLRCSPKSGHDTVSWYQQALGQGPQFIFQYYEEEERQRGNFPDRFSGHQFPNYSSELNVNALLLGDSALYLCASSLGSGRQYFGPGTRLTVT.

This chain's CDR3 is CASSQVEGSNSPLHF. As DNA, the CDR3 is TGCGCCAGCAGCCAAGTCGAGGGAAGTAATTCACCCCTCCACTTT. The chain uses TRBV4-3 and TRBJ1-6; no definite D call. In germline, CDR1 is LGHNA, CDR2 YSLEER. The CDR3 runs 15 residues. Trimming took 1 base from V and 6 from J, leaving 10 bases between them.

This clone was detected only once. This chain links TRBV9 with TRBJ2-2; 7 bases line up with TRBD1. Germline V gives CDR1 SGDLS, CDR2 YYNGEE. V lost 0 bases and J lost 6; bases outside the gene matches: 2. This CDR3 has 14 residues. The CDR3 loop reads CASSVGTGAGELFF. Here the CDR3 DNA reads TGTGCCAGCAGCGTAGGAACAGGGGCCGGGGAGCTGTTTTTT.

By its share, this clone is medium-sized. This chain connects TRBV28 to TRBJ1-2, with D uncertain. From germline, CDR1 is MDHEN and CDR2 SYDVKM. Trimming removed 5 bases at V and 2 bases at J, with 9 bases between. This CDR3 has 13 amino acids. DNA for the CDR3: TGTGCCAGCAGTAATGTAGCGAACTATGGCTACACCTTC. Residues: CASSNVANYGYTF.

The chain couples TRBV6-5 to TRBJ2-7; D might be TRBD1 (6 bases). V was cut by 10 bases and J by 3 bases, with 13 bases left in between. Germline loops: CDR1 MNHEY, CDR2 SVGAGI. The CDR3 runs 12 residues. CDR3 protein: CATRGAGYEQYF. Here the CDR3 DNA reads TGTGCCACCAGGGGTGCAGGCTACGAGCAGTACTTC.

The chain carries TRBV27 and TRBJ2-5; 15 bases map to TRBD2. The CDR3 loop spans 17 amino acids. V gave up 4 bases and J gave up 5 bases; unmatched junction bases: 8. The germline V gene has CDR1 MNHEY and CDR2 SMNVEV (reference sequence). In DNA form, the CDR3 reads TGTGCCAGCAGTTCCCGGACTAGCGGGAGGGCCGTGGAGACCCAGTACTTC. Encoded protein: CASSSRTSGRAVETQYF.

The chain carries TRBV27 and TRBJ1-5; D unclear. CDR1 is MNHEY, CDR2 SMNVEV, per germline (reference sequence). This CDR3 contains 16 residues. V shed 5 bases and J shed 3 bases, with 17 bases lying between them. In nucleotides, the CDR3 is TGTGCCAGCAGTCGCCACTTTCAGAGGCCCAATCAGCCCCAGCATTTT. It translates to CASSRHFQRPNQPQHF.

This chain joins TRBV7-9 and TRBJ1-1; D is unclear. The length of the CDR3 is 14 residues. With 0 bases removed from V and 1 base from J, the gap between germline ends came to 6 bases. CDR1 is SEHNR and CDR2 is FQNEAQ in the germline V gene (reference sequence). The CDR3 DNA is TGTGCCAGCAGCTTAGCGGGAGGGAACACTGAAGCTTTCTTT. Residues: CASSLAGGNTEAFF. Variable domain in full (rest from reference TRBV7-9 and TRBJ1-1): DTGVSQNPRHKITKRGQNVTFRCDPISEHNRLYWYRQTLGQGPEFLTYFQNEAQLEKSRLLSDRFSAERPKGSFSTLEIQRTEQGDSAMYLCASSLAGGNTEAFFGQGTRLTVV.

This rearrangement joins TRBV6-1 to TRBJ2-5, with 8 bases matching TRBD1. The CDR3 covers 15 residues. From germline, CDR1 is MNHNS and CDR2 SASEGT. J lost 4 bases, V lost 5 bases, and 9 bases had no gene match. CDR3 loop: CASSLWTGKGETQYF. CDR3 nucleotides: TGTGCCAGCAGTCTATGGACAGGGAAGGGAGAGACCCAGTACTTC.

J is TRBJ2-7 and V is TRBV19; 9 positions match TRBD1. The junction had 7 bases not matched to a gene; V was cut back by 3 bases and J by 1 base. Looked up from germline, CDR1 is LNHDA and CDR2 is SQIVND (reference sequence). The CDR3 sequence is 16 residues long. CDR3: CASSMTPGTGSYEQYF. The CDR3 region has the DNA TGTGCCAGTAGTATGACCCCCGGGACAGGGTCCTACGAGCAGTACTTC.

The chain recombines TRBV6-6 with TRBJ2-1; D unresolved. Germline V gives CDR1 MNHNY, CDR2 SVGAGI (reference sequence). V was clipped by 7 bases and J by 8 bases, with 9 bases between them. This CDR3 spans 11 amino acids. The CDR3 protein is CASTLSDEQFF. CDR3 nucleotide sequence: TGTGCCAGCACCCTTTCTGATGAGCAGTTCTTC.

The CDR3 loop reads CASTETRTDTQYF. DNA of the CDR3: TGTGCCAGCACCGAGACTAGAACAGATACGCAGTATTTT. This sequence joins TRBV6-6 and TRBJ2-3, with D perhaps matching TRBD2 (6 bases). The CDR3 totals 13 residues. V lost 7 bases, J lost 3 bases, and 11 bases lay in between. Germline V lookup: CDR1 MNHNY, CDR2 SVGAGI (reference sequence).

The rearrangement joins TRBV7-9 to TRBJ2-7; TRBD1 aligns across 8 bases. V shed 10 bases and J 2 bases; nucleotides not matched to a gene: 10. The CDR3 runs to 14 residues. Germline V gene data show CDR1 as SEHNR and CDR2 as FQNEAQ (reference sequence). CDR3 sequence (DNA): TGTGCCACCCAACCTTCGACAGGGGCCTACGAGCAGTACTTC. Its translation is CATQPSTGAYEQYF.